The 21 T cell receptor beta chains below come from one sample, sequenced in a study of CD8 T cells in ankylosing spondylitis. Study-level results: Seven to nine highly homologous variants formed a TCR beta motif that appeared characteristic of ankylosing spondylitis blood.

The antigens for these receptors are not known. TCRdb itself ran the 5' RACE reads through MiXCR, one entry per CDR3 protein. The data contain about 700,000 distinct CDR3 sequences, around 20% of them singletons. The specimen was blood, either unsorted or a sorted T cell fraction (not recorded which). The source is a male donor with ankylosing spondylitis.

This clonotype was found a few times. This chain joins TRBV14 and TRBJ2-7; no clear D gene. Trimming took off 3 bases at V and 7 bases at J, with 10 bases between the two ends. This CDR3 comprises 12 residues. Germline V CDR1 and CDR2: SGHDN, FVKESK. In DNA, the CDR3 is TGTGCCAGCAGCCATCCCATGGGTGAGCAGTACTTC. Translating it yields CASSHPMGEQYF.

The CDR3 region is CAISLGTGNYGYTF. The DNA of the CDR3 is TGTGCCATCAGCCTGGGGACGGGAAACTATGGCTACACCTTC. The V and J genes are TRBV10-3 and TRBJ1-2, with D possibly TRBD1 on 5 matching bases. The CDR3 consists of 14 residues. The germline V gene encodes CDR1 ENHRY and CDR2 SYGVKD. With 6 bases removed from V and 2 bases from J, the gap between germline ends came to 13 bases.

V and J are TRBV7-8 and TRBJ1-6, with TRBD1 matching over 9 bases. This CDR3 is 14 amino acids long. From germline, CDR1 is SGHVS and CDR2 FQNEAQ. The ends lost 2 bases at V and 9 bases at J; junction bases unmatched: 2. This CDR3 reads CASSLTGGVSPLHF. CDR3 bases: TGTGCCAGCAGCTTAACAGGGGGCGTTTCACCCCTCCACTTT. The variable domain in full, completed from reference TRBV7-8 and TRBJ1-6, reads GAGVSQSPRYKVAKRGQDVALRCDPISGHVSLFWYQQALGQGPEFLTYFQNEAQLDKSGLPSDRFFAERPEGSVSTLKIQRTQQEDSAVYLCASSLTGGVSPLHFGNGTRLTVT.

This clonotype was seen a handful of times. The V call is TRBV4-1, the J call TRBJ2-1, with TRBD1 identical over 8 bases. The CDR3 sequence is 16 residues long. Per the germline V gene, CDR1 is MGHRA and CDR2 is YSYEKL. The V and J ends lost 0 bases and 10 bases, in that order; junction bases with no gene match: 11. The CDR3 DNA is TGCGCCAGCAGCCAAGAACCGGGACAGGTGATTTTCGAGCAGTTCTTC. It yields the protein CASSQEPGQVIFEQFF.

The chain recombines TRBV7-2 with TRBJ1-1; D possibly corresponds to TRBD1 (5 bases). The CDR3 contains 13 residues. The germline V gene has CDR1 SGHTA and CDR2 FQGNSA. The ends were cut back, 7 bases at V and 3 bases at J, with 12 bases in the middle. The CDR3 sequence is CASKRGQYTEAFF. The CDR3 DNA reads as TGTGCCAGCAAAAGAGGACAATACACTGAAGCTTTCTTT.

The V gene is TRBV7-3, the J gene TRBJ2-2, with TRBD1 matching over 7 bases. Losses at the gene ends were 5 bases for V and 0 bases for J; bases not matched to a gene: 6. This CDR3 has 16 amino acids. CDR1 SGHTA and CDR2 FQGTGA come from the germline V gene. The CDR3 loop reads CASSQQGLTNTGELFF. In DNA, the CDR3 is TGTGCCAGCAGCCAACAGGGGCTTACGAACACCGGGGAGCTGTTTTTT.

The chain recombines TRBV6-6 with TRBJ2-7; possibly TRBD1 for D (6 bases). The germline CDR1 and CDR2 sequences are MNHNY and SVGAGI (reference sequence). The ends were cut back, 5 bases at V and 5 bases at J, with 13 bases in the middle. There are 13 residues in the CDR3. CDR3 DNA: TGTGCCAGCAGTCGCCTACAGGGTAACGAGCAGTACTTC. Amino acids: CASSRLQGNEQYF.

V usage is TRBV5-6 and J usage is TRBJ1-1, with TRBD1 identical over 9 bases. The CDR3 consists of 16 residues. CDR1 SGHDT and CDR2 YYEEEE come from the germline V gene. Germline trimming cut 4 bases from V and 0 bases from J; bases unmatched to any gene: 7. CDR3 protein: CASSGTGGRLNTEAFF. CDR3 coding DNA: TGTGCCAGCAGCGGAACAGGGGGCCGGCTGAACACTGAAGCTTTCTTT.

The rearrangement uses TRBV9 and TRBJ2-5, with a tentative D call TRBD1 (6 bases). Germline V gene data show CDR1 as SGDLS and CDR2 as YYNGEE. V was cut by 4 bases and J by 7 bases, with 17 bases left in between. The CDR3 length is 14 residues. For the CDR3, the DNA is TGTGCCAGCAGCCCCACAGGGATTCGGGGGACCCAGTACTTC. Encoded protein: CASSPTGIRGTQYF.

The chain is built from TRBV5-1 and TRBJ2-1; D possibly matches TRBD1 or TRBD2 (5 bases each). Trimming cost V 4 bases and J 0 bases, with 11 bases left between them. The CDR3 loop spans 15 amino acids. The germline V gene has CDR1 SGHRS and CDR2 YFSETQ. CDR3 sequence reads: CASSRDRSSYNEQFF. In DNA, the CDR3 is TGCGCCAGCAGCCGGGACCGGAGCTCCTACAATGAGCAGTTCTTC. Based on the CDR3 plus reference TRBV5-1 and TRBJ2-1, the full variable domain is KAGVTQTPRYLIKTRGQQVTLSCSPISGHRSVSWYQQTPGQGLQFLFEYFSETQRNKGNFPGRFSGRQFSNSRSEMNVSTLELGDSALYLCASSRDRSSYNEQFFGPGTRLTVL.

The V gene is TRBV7-8, the J gene TRBJ2-5, with D perhaps TRBD1 (5 bases). The CDR3 loop spans 13 amino acids. With 8 bases removed from V and 4 bases from J, the gap between germline ends came to 14 bases. Per germline, CDR1 SGHVS and CDR2 FQNEAQ. This CDR3 reads CASRRVQLETQYF. Here the CDR3 DNA reads TGTGCCAGCCGCAGGGTTCAACTAGAGACCCAGTACTTC.

This clonotype was counted between two and nine times. The chain uses TRBV12-3 or TRBV12-4 and TRBJ2-3; D is uncertain. Trimming stripped 3 bases from V and 0 bases from J, with 10 bases between. This CDR3 has 15 amino acids. The CDR3 DNA reads TGTGCCAGCAGTTTTGGGTATGAGAGCACAGATACGCAGTATTTT. Translation: CASSFGYESTDTQYF.

The V and J genes are TRBV20-1 and TRBJ2-7; possible D gene TRBD1, 6 bases. Trimming took off 0 bases at V and 4 bases at J, with 13 bases between the two ends. The CDR3 has 14 amino acids. Germline V gene sequence: CDR1 DFQATT, CDR2 SNEGSKA (reference sequence). CDR3 residues: CSARDGDKLYEQYF. The CDR3, as DNA: TGCAGTGCTAGAGACGGGGACAAGTTATACGAGCAGTACTTC.

This chain joins TRBV5-6 and TRBJ2-5, with no clear D. Trimming stripped 4 bases from V and 2 bases from J, with 15 bases between. This CDR3 spans 15 amino acids. The germline CDR1 and CDR2 sequences are SGHDT and YYEEEE. This CDR3 is CASSLDDARQETQYF. In DNA, the CDR3 is TGTGCCAGCAGCCTAGATGACGCGAGGCAAGAGACCCAGTACTTC.

In its sample, this clonotype was seen a few times. This chain links TRBV21-1 with TRBJ1-2; the listed D gene, TRBD1, was not tested against the DNA. TRBV21-1 is a pseudogene locus. The length of the CDR3 is 14 residues. The CDR3 nucleotides are TGTGCCAGCAGCAAACTACAGGGGGACTATGGCTACACCTTC. As protein: CASSKLQGDYGYTF.

This clonotype was observed a few times. V and J are TRBV12-3 or TRBV12-4 and TRBJ1-5, with a possible D match to TRBD1 (6 bases). The CDR3 is 18 residues long. Trimming removed 1 base at V and 6 bases at J, with 22 bases between. Here the CDR3 DNA reads TGTGCCAGCAGTTTAGTTTATGGGTTCGGACAGTGGGGTCAGCCCCAGCATTTT. Amino acids: CASSLVYGFGQWGQPQHF.

This clonotype came up a few times. The genes are TRBV10-3 and TRBJ2-5; D not certain. The CDR3 spans 11 residues. Germline V CDR1 and CDR2: ENHRY, SYGVKD. V lost 3 bases to trimming and J lost 10 bases, with 9 bases between them. The CDR3 here is CAISEGLGQYF. DNA for the CDR3: TGTGCCATCAGTGAAGGGTTGGGCCAGTACTTC.

The genes are TRBV27 and TRBJ2-5; 7 bases match TRBD1. Trimming cost V 8 bases and J 7 bases; bases outside gene matches: 13. The CDR3 spans 14 residues. Per germline, CDR1 MNHEY and CDR2 SMNVEV (reference sequence). In nucleotides, the CDR3 is TGTGCCAGCTCCTGGGACAGCCTTTTCGGGACCCAGTACTTC. It is translated as CASSWDSLFGTQYF.

The rearrangement uses TRBV5-8 and TRBJ1-5; TRBD1 matches 7 bases. The CDR3 length is 14 residues. After removal of 3 bases from V and 3 bases from J, the junction contained 3 bases not matched to a gene. The V gene's germline CDR1 is SGHTS and CDR2 YDEGEE. CDR3: CASSSGQTNQPQHF. Here the CDR3 DNA reads TGTGCCAGCAGCTCGGGACAGACCAATCAGCCCCAGCATTTT.

The J gene is TRBJ2-7, the V gene TRBV29-1; D gene unclear. This CDR3 contains 11 residues. Germline CDR1 and CDR2: SQVTM and ANQGSEA. V shed 2 bases and J shed 3 bases, with 5 bases lying between them. CDR3 coding DNA: TGCAGCGTTGAAATGAGCTACGAGCAGTACTTC. Translation gives CSVEMSYEQYF.

This clonotype turned up a few times. J is TRBJ1-2 and V is TRBV4-3; D is ambiguous. Germline lookup yields CDR1 LGHNA and CDR2 YSLEER. The CDR3 is 16 amino acids. V lost 3 bases and J 2 bases, leaving 16 bases between the germline ends. CDR3 residues: CASSQGGETINYGYTF. The CDR3 DNA follows: TGCGCCAGCAGCCAGGGCGGTGAGACCATCAACTATGGCTACACCTTC.